Sequencing of this T cell receptor beta chain was carried out in a study of shared clonotypes between healthy human individuals. The assay ran at deep level. With ten immunoSEQ deep assay plates, unsorted PBMC DNA underwent sequencing. TCRdb's copy holds only in-frame clones and misses some; the assay was immunoSEQ multiplex PCR. The data show 400,000 to 500,000 clones, over 65% seen once. CDR1 LGHNA and CDR2 YNFKEQ come from the germline V gene. The CDR3 is 15 residues long. Trimming cost V 5 bases and J 0 bases; bases outside gene matches: 3. The TCR was taken from a woman aged 40-49 years in good health. Some clones in this sample may be carry-over from other donors' samples. The V and J genes are TRBV4-2 and TRBJ1-5; 8 nucleotides agree with TRBD1. Sequencing used PBMCs. Written as DNA, the CDR3 is TGTGCCAGCAGCGCACAGGGGGATAGCAATCAGCCCCAGCATTTT. As protein: CASSAQGDSNQPQHF.